These T cell receptor beta chains were read from a single sample in a study of human T cells and chemical hapten exposure. MiXCR, applied by TCRdb to the RACE reads, yields one record per CDR3 protein. The sample has about 40,000 distinct CDR3 sequences, less than 3.5% seen once. This sample comprised whole blood, obtained in connection with sensitization to the hapten diphenylcyclopropenone (DPC). Receptor source: a man aged 35-49 years with alopecia areata. Some clones in this sample may be carry-over from other donors' samples. Both conserved end residues are part of each CDR3. The D gene is left open where the match is weak. For some rows the clone size is stated as once, few or many, or as a class when expanded; others skip it.

>TRBV7-3|TRBD1|many|TRBJ2-7
TGTGCCAGCGGACCAGGGGGATCCTACGAGCAGTACTTC
CASGPGGSYEQYF
>TRBV20-1|.|many|TRBJ2-7
TGCAGTGCGTCGGACACCTACTCCTACGAGCAGTACTTC
CSASDTYSYEQYF
>TRBV6-5|TRBD1|.|TRBJ1-4
TGTGCCAGCAGGGGACAGGGGGGTTATGAAAAACTGTTTTTT
CASRGQGGYEKLFF
>TRBV7-6|.|few|TRBJ1-6
TGTGCCAGCAGCTCCCGGGCTGATTCACCCCTCCACTTT
CASSSRADSPLHF
>TRBV20-1|.|many|TRBJ2-3
TGCAGTGCTAGAGATCAAGGGTTCACAGATACGCAGTATTTT
CSARDQGFTDTQYF
>TRBV27|TRBD1|many|TRBJ1-2
TGTGCCAGCAGTTTATCGAGGCAGGGGGATCCTGATGGCTACACCTTC
CASSLSRQGDPDGYTF
>TRBV11-2|TRBD2|many|TRBJ2-1
TGTGCCAGCAGCTGGGACGGACTAGCCCCCAATGAGCAGTTCTTC
CASSWDGLAPNEQFF
>TRBV6-1|TRBD1|many|TRBJ1-5
TGTGCCAGCAGTGGAGACAGGGGAGATAGCAATCAGCCCCAGCATTTT
CASSGDRGDSNQPQHF
>TRBV5-4|.|many|TRBJ2-2
TGTGCCAGCAGCTTGCTGAGCGGGCGGAACACCGGGGAGCTGTTTTTT
CASSLLSGRNTGELFF
>TRBV29-1|.|many|TRBJ2-1
TGCAGCGTCCGGGAGGGACAGCTCTCCTACAATGAGCAGTTCTTC
CSVREGQLSYNEQFF
>TRBV2|.|many|TRBJ1-2
TGTGCCAGCAGTGAAGGGACCGACTATGGCTACACCTTC
CASSEGTDYGYTF
>TRBV20-1|.|many|TRBJ2-7
TGCAGTGCTGCCCATCTTGAGCAGTACTTC
CSAAHLEQYF
>TRBV7-6|.|many|TRBJ1-1
TGTGCCAGCAGCTTAGGAGGGGCAAACACTGAAGCTTTCTTT
CASSLGGANTEAFF
>TRBV12-3/TRBV12-4|TRBD1|many|TRBJ2-7
TGTGCCAGCAGCCGGGACAGGACCTACGAGCAGTACTTC
CASSRDRTYEQYF
>TRBV10-3|TRBD2|many|TRBJ2-7
TGTGCCACCCCCGGGACTAGCGGGAGGTACGAGCAGTACTTC
CATPGTSGRYEQYF
>TRBV5-4|.|many|TRBJ2-1
TGTGCCAGCAGCTTGGTTGCTGAGGATGAGCAGTTCTTC
CASSLVAEDEQFF
>TRBV19|.|many|TRBJ2-1
TGTGCCAGTAGTATAGTCCGATCTCAACGGACCCAGCCTAATGAGCAGTTCTTC
CASSIVRSQRTQPNEQFF
>TRBV20-1|.|.|TRBJ1-2
TGCAGTGCTAGACTCCCTAGGGGGGCGCTTTTTGATGGCTACACCTTC
CSARLPRGALFDGYTF
>TRBV4-2|TRBD2|few|TRBJ2-7
TGTGCCAGCAGCCAAGAAAGGGGTCTAGCGGAAACCTTC
CASSQERGLAETF
>TRBV5-1|TRBD1|many|TRBJ2-3
TGCGCCAGCAGAAAGGGGGCGGGCACAGATACGCAGTATTTT
CASRKGAGTDTQYF
>TRBV18|TRBD1|many|TRBJ2-3
TGTGCCAGCTCACCAGGGACAGGGAGCACAGATACGCAGTATTTT
CASSPGTGSTDTQYF
>TRBV7-3|TRBD2|few|TRBJ2-1
TGTGCCAGCAGCCTCGTTGGGACTAGCGGAGTAAGCTCCTACAATGAGCAGTTCTTC
CASSLVGTSGVSSYNEQFF